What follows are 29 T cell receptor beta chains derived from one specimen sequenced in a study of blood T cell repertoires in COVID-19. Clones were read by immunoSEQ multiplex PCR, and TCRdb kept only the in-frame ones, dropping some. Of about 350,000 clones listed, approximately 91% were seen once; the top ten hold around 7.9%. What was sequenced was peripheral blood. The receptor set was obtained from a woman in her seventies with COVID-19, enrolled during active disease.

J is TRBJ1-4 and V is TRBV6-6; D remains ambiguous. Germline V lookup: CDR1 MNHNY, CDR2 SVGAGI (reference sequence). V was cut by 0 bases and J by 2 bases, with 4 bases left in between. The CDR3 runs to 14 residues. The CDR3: CASSYSQTNEKLFF. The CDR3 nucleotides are TGTGCCAGCAGTTACTCGCAGACTAATGAAAAACTGTTTTTT.

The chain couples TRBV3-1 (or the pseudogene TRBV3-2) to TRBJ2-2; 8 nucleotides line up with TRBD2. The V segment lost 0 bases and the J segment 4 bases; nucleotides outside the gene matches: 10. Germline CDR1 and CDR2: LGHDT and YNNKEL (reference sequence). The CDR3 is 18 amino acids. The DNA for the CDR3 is TGTGCCAGCAGCCAAGATCCTTTCCGGGGGGGCCGCACCGGGGAGCTGTTTTTT. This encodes CASSQDPFRGGRTGELFF.

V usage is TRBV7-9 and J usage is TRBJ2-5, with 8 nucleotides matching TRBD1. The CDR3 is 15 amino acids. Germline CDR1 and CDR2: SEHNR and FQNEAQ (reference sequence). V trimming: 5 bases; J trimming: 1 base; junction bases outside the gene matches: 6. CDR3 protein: CASSQRTGSQETQYF. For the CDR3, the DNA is TGTGCCAGCAGCCAACGGACAGGGTCCCAAGAGACCCAGTACTTC.

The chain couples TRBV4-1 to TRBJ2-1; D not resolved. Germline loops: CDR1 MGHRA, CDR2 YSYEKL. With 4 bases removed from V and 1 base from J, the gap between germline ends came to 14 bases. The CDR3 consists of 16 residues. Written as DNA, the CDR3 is TGCGCCAGCAGCCTCACGAGGTATCTTTCCTACAATGAGCAGTTCTTC. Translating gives CASSLTRYLSYNEQFF.

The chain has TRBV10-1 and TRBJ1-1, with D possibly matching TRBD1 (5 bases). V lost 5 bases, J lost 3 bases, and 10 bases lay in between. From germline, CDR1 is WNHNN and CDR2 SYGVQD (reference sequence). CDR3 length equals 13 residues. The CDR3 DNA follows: TGCGCCAGCAGTTTAGCGGGGGACACTGAAGCTTTCTTT. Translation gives CASSLAGDTEAFF.

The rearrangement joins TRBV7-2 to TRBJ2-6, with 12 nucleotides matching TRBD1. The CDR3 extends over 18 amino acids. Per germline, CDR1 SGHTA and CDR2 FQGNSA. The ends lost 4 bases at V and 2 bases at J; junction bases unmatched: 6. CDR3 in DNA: TGTGCCAGCAGCTCACCCGGGACAGGGGGCGCTGGGGCCAACGTCCTGACTTTC. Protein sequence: CASSSPGTGGAGANVLTF.

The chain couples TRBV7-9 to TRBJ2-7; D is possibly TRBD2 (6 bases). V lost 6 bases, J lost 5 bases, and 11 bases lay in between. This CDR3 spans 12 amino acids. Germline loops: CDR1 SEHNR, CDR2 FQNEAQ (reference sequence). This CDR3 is CASSFTGDEQYF. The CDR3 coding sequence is TGTGCCAGCAGTTTCACGGGGGACGAGCAGTACTTC.

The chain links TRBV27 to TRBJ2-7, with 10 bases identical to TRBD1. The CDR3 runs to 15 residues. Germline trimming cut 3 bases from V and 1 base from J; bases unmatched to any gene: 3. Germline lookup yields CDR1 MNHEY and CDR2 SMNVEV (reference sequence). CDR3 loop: CASSFRGQGSYEQYF. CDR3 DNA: TGTGCCAGCAGTTTCCGGGGACAGGGGTCCTACGAGCAGTACTTC.

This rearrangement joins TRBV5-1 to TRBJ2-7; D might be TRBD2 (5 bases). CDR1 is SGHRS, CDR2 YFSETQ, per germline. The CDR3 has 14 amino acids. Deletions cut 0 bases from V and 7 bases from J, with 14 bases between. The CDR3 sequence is CASSLDLSRREQYF. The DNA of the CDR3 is TGCGCCAGCAGCTTGGACCTTTCTCGGAGGGAGCAGTACTTC. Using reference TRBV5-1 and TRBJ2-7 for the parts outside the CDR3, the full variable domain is KAGVTQTPRYLIKTRGQQVTLSCSPISGHRSVSWYQQTPGQGLQFLFEYFSETQRNKGNFPGRFSGRQFSNSRSEMNVSTLELGDSALYLCASSLDLSRREQYFGPGTRLTVT.

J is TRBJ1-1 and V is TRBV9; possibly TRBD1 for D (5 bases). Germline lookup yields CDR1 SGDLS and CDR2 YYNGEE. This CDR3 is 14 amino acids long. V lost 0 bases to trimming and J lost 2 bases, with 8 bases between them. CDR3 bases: TGTGCCAGCAGCGTAGGGGGGGACAACACTGAAGCTTTCTTT. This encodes CASSVGGDNTEAFF.

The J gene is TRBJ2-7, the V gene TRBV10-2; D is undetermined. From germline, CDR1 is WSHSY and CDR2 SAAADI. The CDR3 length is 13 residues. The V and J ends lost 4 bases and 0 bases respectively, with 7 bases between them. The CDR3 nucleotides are TGCGCCAGCAGTGTTACCAGCTCCTACGAGCAGTACTTC. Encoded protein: CASSVTSSYEQYF.

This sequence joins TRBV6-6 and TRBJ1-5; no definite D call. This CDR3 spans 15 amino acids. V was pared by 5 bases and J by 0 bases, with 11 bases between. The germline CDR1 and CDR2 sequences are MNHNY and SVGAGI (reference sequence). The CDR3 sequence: CASSQNSNSNQPQHF. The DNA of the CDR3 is TGTGCCAGCAGTCAGAACAGTAATAGCAATCAGCCCCAGCATTTT.

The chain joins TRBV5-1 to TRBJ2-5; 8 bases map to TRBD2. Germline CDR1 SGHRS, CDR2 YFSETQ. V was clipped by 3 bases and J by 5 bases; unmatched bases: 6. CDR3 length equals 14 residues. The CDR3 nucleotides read TGCGCCAGCAGCTCCGGGACTAGGCGGGAGACCCAGTACTTC. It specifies CASSSGTRRETQYF.

The CDR3: CASSFAGFPNYGYTF. CDR3 nucleotides: TGTGCCAGCAGTTTTGCGGGTTTCCCCAACTATGGCTACACCTTC. The rearrangement uses TRBV27 and TRBJ1-2, with D hard to call. This CDR3 comprises 15 residues. Trimming removed 3 bases at V and 2 bases at J, with 13 bases between. Per the germline V gene, CDR1 is MNHEY and CDR2 is SMNVEV (reference sequence).

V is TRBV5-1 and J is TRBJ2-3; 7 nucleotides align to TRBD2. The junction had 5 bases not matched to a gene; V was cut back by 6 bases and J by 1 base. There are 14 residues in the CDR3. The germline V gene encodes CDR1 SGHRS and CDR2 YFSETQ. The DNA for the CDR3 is TGCGCCAGCATCAAGGCGGGGGGCACAGATACGCAGTATTTT. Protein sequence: CASIKAGGTDTQYF.

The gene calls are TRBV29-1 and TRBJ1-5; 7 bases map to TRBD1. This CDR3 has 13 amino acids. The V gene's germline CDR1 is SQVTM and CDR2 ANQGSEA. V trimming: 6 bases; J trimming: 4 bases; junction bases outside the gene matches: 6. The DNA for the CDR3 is TGCAGCGTCAGGACAGGCGATAATCAGCCCCAGCATTTT. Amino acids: CSVRTGDNQPQHF.

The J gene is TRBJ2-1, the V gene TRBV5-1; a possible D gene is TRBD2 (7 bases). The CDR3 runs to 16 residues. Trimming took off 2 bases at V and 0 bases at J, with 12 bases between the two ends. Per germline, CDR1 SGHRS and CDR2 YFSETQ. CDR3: CASSFGGGSSYNEQFF. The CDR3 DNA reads TGCGCCAGCAGCTTTGGCGGGGGCAGCTCCTACAATGAGCAGTTCTTC. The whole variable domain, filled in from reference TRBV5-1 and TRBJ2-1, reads KAGVTQTPRYLIKTRGQQVTLSCSPISGHRSVSWYQQTPGQGLQFLFEYFSETQRNKGNFPGRFSGRQFSNSRSEMNVSTLELGDSALYLCASSFGGGSSYNEQFFGPGTRLTVL.

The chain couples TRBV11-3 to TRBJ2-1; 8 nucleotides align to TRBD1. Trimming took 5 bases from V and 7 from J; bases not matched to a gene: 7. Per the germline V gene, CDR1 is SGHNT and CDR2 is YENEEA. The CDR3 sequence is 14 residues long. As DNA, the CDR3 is TGTGCCAGCAGCCCTCGGACAGGGAGGAATGAGCAGTTCTTC. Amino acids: CASSPRTGRNEQFF.

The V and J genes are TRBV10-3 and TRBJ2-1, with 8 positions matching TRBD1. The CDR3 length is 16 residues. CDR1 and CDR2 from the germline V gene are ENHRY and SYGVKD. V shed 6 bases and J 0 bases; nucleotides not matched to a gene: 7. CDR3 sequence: CAIRVVGQASYNEQFF. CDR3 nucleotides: TGTGCCATCAGAGTTGTGGGACAGGCCTCCTACAATGAGCAGTTCTTC.

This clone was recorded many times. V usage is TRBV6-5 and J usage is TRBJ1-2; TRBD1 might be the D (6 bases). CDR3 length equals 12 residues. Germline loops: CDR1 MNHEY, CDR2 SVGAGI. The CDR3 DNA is TGTGACCAGCGGGGACACTCCCAAGGCTACACCTTC. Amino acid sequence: CDQRGHSQGYTF.

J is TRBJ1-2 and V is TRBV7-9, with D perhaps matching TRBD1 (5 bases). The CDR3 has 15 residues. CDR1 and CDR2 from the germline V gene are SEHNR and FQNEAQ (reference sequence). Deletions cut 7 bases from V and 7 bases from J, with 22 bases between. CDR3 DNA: TGTGCCAGCACGGGGACCGAGTATGCGGGGGTTGGCTACACCTTC. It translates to CASTGTEYAGVGYTF.

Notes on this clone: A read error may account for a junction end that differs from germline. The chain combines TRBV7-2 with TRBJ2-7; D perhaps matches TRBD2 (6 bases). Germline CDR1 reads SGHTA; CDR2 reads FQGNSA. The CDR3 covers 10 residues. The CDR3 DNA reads TGTGCCAGCAGCTTCCGGGACTGGGGGTTC. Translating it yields CASSFRDWGF.

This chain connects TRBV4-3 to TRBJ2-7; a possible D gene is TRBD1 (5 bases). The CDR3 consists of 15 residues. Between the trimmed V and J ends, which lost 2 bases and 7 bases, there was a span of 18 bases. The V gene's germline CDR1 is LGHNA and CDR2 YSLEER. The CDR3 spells CASSQSLQGMWEQYF. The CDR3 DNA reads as TGCGCCAGCAGCCAAAGTCTCCAGGGTATGTGGGAGCAGTACTTC.

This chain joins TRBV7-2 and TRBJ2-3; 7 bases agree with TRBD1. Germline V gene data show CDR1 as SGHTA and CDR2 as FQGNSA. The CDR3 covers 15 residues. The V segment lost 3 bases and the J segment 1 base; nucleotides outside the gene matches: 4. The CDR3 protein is CASSFRDRRTDTQYF. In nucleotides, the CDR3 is TGTGCCAGCAGCTTTAGGGACAGACGCACAGATACGCAGTATTTT.

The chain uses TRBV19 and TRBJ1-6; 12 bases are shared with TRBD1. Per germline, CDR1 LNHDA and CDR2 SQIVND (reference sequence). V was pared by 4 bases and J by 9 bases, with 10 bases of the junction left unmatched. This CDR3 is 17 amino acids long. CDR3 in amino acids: CASSTLVGTGGVSPLHF. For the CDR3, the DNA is TGTGCCAGTAGTACCCTAGTCGGGACAGGGGGCGTTTCACCCCTCCACTTT.

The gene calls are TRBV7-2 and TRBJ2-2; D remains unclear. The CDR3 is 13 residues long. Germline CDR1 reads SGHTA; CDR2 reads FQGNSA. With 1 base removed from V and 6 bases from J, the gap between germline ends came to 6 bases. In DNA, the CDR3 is TGTGCCAGCAGCTTAGGCGTGGCCGGGGAGCTGTTTTTT. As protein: CASSLGVAGELFF.

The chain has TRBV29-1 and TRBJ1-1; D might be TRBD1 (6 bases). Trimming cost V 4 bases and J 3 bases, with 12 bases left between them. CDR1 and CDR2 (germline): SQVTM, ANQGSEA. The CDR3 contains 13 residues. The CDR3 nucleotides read TGCAGCGTTGCCTCAGGGGCGTACACTGAAGCTTTCTTT. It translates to CSVASGAYTEAFF.

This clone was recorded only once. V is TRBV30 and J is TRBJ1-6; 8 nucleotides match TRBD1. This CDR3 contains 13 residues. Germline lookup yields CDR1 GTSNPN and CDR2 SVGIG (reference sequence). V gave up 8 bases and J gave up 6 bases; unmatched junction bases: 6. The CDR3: CAAEQGVNSPLHF. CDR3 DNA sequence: TGTGCCGCAGAACAGGGGGTTAATTCACCCCTCCACTTT.

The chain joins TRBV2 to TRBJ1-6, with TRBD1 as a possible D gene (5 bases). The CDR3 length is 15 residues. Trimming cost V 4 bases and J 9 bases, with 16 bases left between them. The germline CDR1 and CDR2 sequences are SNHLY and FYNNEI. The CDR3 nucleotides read TGTGCCAGCAGTGTTGGAAGGGGAGGAAGTTCACCCCTCCACTTT. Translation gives CASSVGRGGSSPLHF.